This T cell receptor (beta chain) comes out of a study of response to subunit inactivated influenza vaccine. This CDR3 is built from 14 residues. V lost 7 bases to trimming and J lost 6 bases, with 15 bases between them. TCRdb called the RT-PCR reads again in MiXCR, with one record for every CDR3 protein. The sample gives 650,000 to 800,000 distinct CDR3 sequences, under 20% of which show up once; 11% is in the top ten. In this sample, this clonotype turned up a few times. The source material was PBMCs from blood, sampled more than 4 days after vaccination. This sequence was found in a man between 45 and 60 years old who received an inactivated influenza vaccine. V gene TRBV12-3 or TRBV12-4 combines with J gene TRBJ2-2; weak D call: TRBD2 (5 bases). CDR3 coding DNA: TGTGCCAGCAATACCGGGGTGGAGGCCGGGGAGCTGTTTTTT. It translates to CASNTGVEAGELFF.